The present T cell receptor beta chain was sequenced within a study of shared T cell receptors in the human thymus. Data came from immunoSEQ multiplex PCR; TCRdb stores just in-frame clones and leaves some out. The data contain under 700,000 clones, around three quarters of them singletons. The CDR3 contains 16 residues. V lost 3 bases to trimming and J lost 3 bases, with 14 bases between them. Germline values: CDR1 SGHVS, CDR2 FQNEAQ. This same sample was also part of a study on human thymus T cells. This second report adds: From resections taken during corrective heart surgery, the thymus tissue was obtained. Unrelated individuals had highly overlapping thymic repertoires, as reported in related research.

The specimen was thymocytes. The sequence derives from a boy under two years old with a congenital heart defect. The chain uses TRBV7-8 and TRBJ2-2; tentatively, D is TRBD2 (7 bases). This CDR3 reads CASSFSGTPDTGELFF. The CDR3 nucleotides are TGTGCCAGCAGCTTCAGCGGGACACCTGACACCGGGGAGCTGTTTTTT.